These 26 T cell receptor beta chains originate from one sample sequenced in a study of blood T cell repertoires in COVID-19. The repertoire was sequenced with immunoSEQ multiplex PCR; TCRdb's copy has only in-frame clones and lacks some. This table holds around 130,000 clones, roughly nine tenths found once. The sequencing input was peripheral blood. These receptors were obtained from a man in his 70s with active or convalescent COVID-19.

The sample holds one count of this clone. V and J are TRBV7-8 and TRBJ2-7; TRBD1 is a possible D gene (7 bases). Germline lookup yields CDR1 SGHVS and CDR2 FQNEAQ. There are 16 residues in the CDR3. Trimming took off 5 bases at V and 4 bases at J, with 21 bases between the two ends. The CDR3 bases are TGTGCCAGCAGCCCCATCCAAGGAGGGGGCGGGTACGAGCAGTACTTC. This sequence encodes CASSPIQGGGGYEQYF.

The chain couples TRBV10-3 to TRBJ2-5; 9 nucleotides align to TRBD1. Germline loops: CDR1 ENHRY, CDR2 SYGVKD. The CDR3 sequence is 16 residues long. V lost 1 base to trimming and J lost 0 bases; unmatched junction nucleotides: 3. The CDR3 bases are TGTGCCATCAGTGAGTGGGGACAGGGAAACCAAGAGACCCAGTACTTC. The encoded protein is CAISEWGQGNQETQYF.

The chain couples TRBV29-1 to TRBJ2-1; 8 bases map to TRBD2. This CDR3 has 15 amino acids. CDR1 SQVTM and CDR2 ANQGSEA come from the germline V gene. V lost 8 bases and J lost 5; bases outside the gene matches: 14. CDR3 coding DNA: TGCAGCCCCGAGGAGCCACTAGCGGTCCACAATGAGCAGTTCTTC. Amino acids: CSPEEPLAVHNEQFF.

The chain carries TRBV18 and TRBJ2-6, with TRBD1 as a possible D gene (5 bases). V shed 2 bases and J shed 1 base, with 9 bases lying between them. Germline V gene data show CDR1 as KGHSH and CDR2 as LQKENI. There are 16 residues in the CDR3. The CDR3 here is CASSPGAPSGANVLTF. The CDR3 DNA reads TGTGCCAGCTCACCAGGGGCACCATCTGGGGCCAACGTCCTGACTTTC.

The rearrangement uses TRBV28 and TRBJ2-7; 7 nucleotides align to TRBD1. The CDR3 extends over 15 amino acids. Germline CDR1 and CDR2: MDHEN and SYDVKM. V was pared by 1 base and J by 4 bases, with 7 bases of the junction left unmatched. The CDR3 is CASSLSPGQSYEQYF. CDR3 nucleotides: TGTGCCAGCAGTTTATCCCCGGGACAGTCATACGAGCAGTACTTC.

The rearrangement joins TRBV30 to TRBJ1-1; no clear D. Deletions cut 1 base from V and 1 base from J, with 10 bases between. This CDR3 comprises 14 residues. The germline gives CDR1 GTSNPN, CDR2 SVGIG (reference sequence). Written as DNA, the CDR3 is TGTGCCTGGAGTGGACATGCCCGGAACACTGAAGCTTTCTTT. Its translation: CAWSGHARNTEAFF.

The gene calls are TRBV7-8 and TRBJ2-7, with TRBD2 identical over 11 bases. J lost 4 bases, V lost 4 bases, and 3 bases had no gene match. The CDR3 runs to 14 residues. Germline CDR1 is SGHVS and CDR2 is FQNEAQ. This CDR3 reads CASSSLAGGYEQYF. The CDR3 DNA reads TGTGCCAGCAGCTCGCTAGCGGGAGGATACGAGCAGTACTTC.

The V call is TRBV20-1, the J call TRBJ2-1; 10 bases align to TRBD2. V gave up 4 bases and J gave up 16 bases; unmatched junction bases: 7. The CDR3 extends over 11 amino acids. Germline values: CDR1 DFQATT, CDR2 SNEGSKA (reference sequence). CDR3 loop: CSAIEGTSVFF. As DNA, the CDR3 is TGCAGTGCTATTGAGGGGACTAGCGTATTCTTC.

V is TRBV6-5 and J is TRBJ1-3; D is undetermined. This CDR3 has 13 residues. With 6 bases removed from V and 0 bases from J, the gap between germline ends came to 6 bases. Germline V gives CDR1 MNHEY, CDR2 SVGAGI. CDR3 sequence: CASRLDSGNTIYF. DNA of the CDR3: TGTGCCAGCAGACTCGACTCTGGAAACACCATATATTTT.

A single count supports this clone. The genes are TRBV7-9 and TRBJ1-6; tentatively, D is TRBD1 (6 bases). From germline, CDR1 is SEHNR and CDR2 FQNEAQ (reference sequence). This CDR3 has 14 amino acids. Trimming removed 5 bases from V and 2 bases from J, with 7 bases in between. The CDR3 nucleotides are TGTGCCAGCAGCCCAGGGGCCTATAATTCACCCCTCCACTTT. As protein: CASSPGAYNSPLHF.

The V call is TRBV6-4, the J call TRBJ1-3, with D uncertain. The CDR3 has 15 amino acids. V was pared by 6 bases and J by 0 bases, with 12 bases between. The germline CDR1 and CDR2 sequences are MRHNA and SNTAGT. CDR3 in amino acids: CASSANSNSGNTIYF. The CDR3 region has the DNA TGTGCCAGCAGCGCGAACAGCAACTCTGGAAACACCATATATTTT.

In DNA form, the CDR3 reads TGTGCCAGCACTATGGGCGATACGCAGTATTTT. Its protein is CASTMGDTQYF. The chain uses TRBV28 and TRBJ2-3; no clear D. The length of the CDR3 is 11 residues. Germline V gene data show CDR1 as MDHEN and CDR2 as SYDVKM. Trimming took off 7 bases at V and 6 bases at J, with 8 bases between the two ends.

CDR3 region: CASSLQGSGEKLFF. The CDR3 bases are TGTGCCAGCAGCTTACAGGGGAGTGGTGAAAAACTGTTTTTT. V and J are TRBV7-9 and TRBJ1-4; maybe TRBD1 (6 bases). CDR3 length: 14 amino acids. The germline V gene has CDR1 SEHNR and CDR2 FQNEAQ (reference sequence). V gave up 2 bases and J gave up 7 bases, with 11 bases separating them. Complete variable domain (other parts from reference TRBV7-9 and TRBJ1-4): DTGVSQNPRHKITKRGQNVTFRCDPISEHNRLYWYRQTLGQGPEFLTYFQNEAQLEKSRLLSDRFSAERPKGSFSTLEIQRTEQGDSAMYLCASSLQGSGEKLFFGSGTQLSVL.

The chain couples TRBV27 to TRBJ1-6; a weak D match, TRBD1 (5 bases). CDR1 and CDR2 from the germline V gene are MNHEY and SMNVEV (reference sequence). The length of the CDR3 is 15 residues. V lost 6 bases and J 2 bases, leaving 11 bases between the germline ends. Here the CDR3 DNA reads TGTGCCAGCAGAGACGGGACTACCTATAATTCACCCCTCCACTTT. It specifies CASRDGTTYNSPLHF.

The CDR3 loop reads CATSPGQGYNQPQHF. In DNA form, the CDR3 reads TGTGCCACCTCCCCGGGACAGGGATACAATCAGCCCCAGCATTTT. The V gene is TRBV28, the J gene TRBJ1-5; 9 nucleotides line up with TRBD1. V shed 10 bases, J shed 3 bases, and the junction held 10 bases outside the gene matches. CDR1 is MDHEN and CDR2 is SYDVKM in the germline V gene. The CDR3 totals 15 residues.

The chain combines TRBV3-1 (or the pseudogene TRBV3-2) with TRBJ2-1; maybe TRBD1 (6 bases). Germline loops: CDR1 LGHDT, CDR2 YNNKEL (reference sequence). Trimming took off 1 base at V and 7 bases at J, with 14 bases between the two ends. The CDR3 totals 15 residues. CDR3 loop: CASSQALARGNEQFF. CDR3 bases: TGTGCCAGCAGCCAAGCGCTAGCAAGGGGGAATGAGCAGTTCTTC.

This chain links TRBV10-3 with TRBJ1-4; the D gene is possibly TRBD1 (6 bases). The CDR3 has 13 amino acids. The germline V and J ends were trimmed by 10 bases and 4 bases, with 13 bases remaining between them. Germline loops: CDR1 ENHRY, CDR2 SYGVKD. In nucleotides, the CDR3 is TGTGCCACTACACAGGGTGATAATGAAAAACTGTTTTTT. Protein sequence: CATTQGDNEKLFF.

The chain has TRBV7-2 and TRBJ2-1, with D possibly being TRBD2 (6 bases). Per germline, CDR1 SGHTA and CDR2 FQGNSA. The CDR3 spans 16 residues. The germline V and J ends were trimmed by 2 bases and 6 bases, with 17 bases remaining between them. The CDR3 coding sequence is TGTGCCAGCAGCTTATATCTGGGGGAGGCGCCCAATGAGCAGTTCTTC. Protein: CASSLYLGEAPNEQFF.

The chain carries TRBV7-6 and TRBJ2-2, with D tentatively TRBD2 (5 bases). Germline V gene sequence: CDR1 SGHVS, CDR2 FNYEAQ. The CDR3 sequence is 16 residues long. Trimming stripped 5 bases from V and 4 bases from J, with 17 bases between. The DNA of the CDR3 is TGTGCCAGCAGCCCAGTGTGGGGAGATGCCACCGGGGAGCTGTTTTTT. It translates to CASSPVWGDATGELFF.

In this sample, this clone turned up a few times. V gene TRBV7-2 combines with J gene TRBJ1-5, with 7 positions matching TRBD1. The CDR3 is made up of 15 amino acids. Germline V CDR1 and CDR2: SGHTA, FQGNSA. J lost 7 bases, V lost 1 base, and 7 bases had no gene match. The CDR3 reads CASSLGRGQGQPQHF. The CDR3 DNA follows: TGTGCCAGCAGCTTAGGGAGGGGGCAGGGACAGCCCCAGCATTTT.

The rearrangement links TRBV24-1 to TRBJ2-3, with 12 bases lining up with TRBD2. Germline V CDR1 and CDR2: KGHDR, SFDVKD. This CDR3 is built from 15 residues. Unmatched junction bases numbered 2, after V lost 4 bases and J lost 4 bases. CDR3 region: CATSERTSGADTQYF. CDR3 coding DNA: TGTGCCACCAGTGAACGGACTAGCGGGGCAGATACGCAGTATTTT.

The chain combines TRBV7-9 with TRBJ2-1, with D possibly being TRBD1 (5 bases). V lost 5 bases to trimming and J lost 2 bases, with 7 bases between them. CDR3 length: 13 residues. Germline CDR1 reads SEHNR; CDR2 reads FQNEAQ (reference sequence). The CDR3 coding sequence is TGTGCCAGCAGCCAGGGTACCTACAATGAGCAGTTCTTC. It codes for CASSQGTYNEQFF.

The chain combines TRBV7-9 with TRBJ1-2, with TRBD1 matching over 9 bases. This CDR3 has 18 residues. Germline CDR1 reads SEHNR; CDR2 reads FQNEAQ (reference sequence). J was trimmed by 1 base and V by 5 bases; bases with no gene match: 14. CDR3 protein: CASSRGLGQGEINYGYTF. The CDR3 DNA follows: TGTGCCAGCAGCCGGGGGTTGGGACAGGGCGAGATTAACTATGGCTACACCTTC.

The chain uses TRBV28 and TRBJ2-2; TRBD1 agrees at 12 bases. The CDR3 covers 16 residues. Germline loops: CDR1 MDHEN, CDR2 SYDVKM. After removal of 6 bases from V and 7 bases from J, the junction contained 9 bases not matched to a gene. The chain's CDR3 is CASSSPGQGAGGELFF. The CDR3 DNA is TGTGCCAGCAGCTCCCCGGGACAGGGGGCCGGCGGGGAGCTGTTTTTT.

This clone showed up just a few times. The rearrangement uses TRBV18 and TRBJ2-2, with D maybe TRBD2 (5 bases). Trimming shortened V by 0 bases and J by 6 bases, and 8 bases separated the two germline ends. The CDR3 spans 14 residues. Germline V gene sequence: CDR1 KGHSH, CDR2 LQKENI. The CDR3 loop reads CASSPPREAGELFF. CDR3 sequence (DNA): TGTGCCAGCTCACCACCCCGGGAAGCCGGGGAGCTGTTTTTT.

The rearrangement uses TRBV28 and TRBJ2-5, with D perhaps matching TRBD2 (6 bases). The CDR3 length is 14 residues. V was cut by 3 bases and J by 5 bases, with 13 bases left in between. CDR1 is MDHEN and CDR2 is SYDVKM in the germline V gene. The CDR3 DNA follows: TGTGCCAGCAGTTTGGGGGAAGGAGGGGAGACCCAGTACTTC. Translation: CASSLGEGGETQYF.